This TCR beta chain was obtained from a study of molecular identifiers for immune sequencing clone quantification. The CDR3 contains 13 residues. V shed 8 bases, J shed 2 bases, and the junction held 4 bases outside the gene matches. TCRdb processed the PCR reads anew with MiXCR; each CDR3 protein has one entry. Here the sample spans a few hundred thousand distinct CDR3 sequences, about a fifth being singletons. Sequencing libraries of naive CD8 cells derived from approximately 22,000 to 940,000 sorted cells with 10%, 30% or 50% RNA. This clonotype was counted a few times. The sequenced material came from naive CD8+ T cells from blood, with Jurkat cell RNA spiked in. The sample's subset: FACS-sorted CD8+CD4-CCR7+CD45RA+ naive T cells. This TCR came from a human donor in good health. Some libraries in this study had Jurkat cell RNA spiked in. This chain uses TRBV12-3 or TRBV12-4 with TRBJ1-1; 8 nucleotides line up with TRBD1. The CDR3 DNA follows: TGTGCCAGCGGACAGGGATATAACACTGAAGCTTTCTTT. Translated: CASGQGYNTEAFF.